The entry that follows covers one TCR beta chain sequence. This clonotype has just one count. Its antigen target is currently unknown. This may stem from a read error, because a much larger clone lies one nucleotide away. Ophthalmopathy patients had moderately to severely active disease, with a Clinical Activity Score of 3 or more, a NOSPECS grade of 4 or more, and a disease duration of less than 3 months. Patients with uncontrolled infections, other autoimmune diseases, pregnancy or lactation were excluded. Diagnoses relied on clinical symptoms, serum thyroxine and TRAb, thyroid ultrasound and orbital computed tomography. PBMCs were isolated from more than 9 ml of fresh peripheral blood by Ficoll-Paque density gradient centrifugation. Total RNA was extracted with Trizol reagent, and quality was checked on an Agilent 2100 Bioanalyzer. This entry belongs to a study of T cells in Graves' hyperthyroidism and ophthalmopathy (dated by TCRdb to between 2018 and 2020). With regard to the full study: Peripheral blood was collected at initial diagnosis, before any treatment. To identify distinguishing TCR V-J signatures, a discovery cohort of around 98 patients was used, comprising 43 with Graves' ophthalmopathy and some 60 with stable Graves' hyperthyroidism. Prospective prediction of ophthalmopathy was tested in an independent validation cohort consisting of 18 hyperthyroidism patients and some 17 patients who later progressed to ophthalmopathy. The 100 or so discovery patients were randomly split 7:3 into training and test sets. In roughly six Graves' hyperthyroidism patients, the study also compared T-cell repertoires from thyroid tissue with T-cell repertoires from blood. Following sampling, methimazole starting at 30 mg daily was given to hyperthyroidism patients, and high-dose intravenous methylprednisolone was given to ophthalmopathy patients. TCR Vbeta CDR3 sequencing of 140 or so peripheral blood samples (43 ophthalmopathy, 75 to 80 hyperthyroidism and around 17 progressor patients) is reported in the paper. Study-wide conclusions, independent of this receptor: No statistical method was used to fix the sample size in advance, and group allocation was not hidden from the investigators. A model built on a 13 V-J signature distinguished ophthalmopathy from stable hyperthyroidism, reaching roughly 88% sensitivity and about 81% specificity in cross-validation and 80%/75% in testing. Most expanded thyroid clonotypes (frequency above 0.001) were also found in blood, which suggests that blood repertoires may mirror thyroid immune responses. In validation, the model predicted progression to ophthalmopathy a median of roughly six months before onset, with over 55% sensitivity and about 72% specificity.

The TCR beta CDR3 regions were amplified from the RNA transcripts. The first round of RT-PCR for the TCR CDR3 was performed with the HTBI primer set and the Qiagen OneStep RT-PCR kit. A second multiplex PCR round built the libraries, followed by size selection and purification. Libraries were sequenced paired-end with 100 bp reads on an Illumina HiSeq2000. In the authors' own workflow: SOAPnuke was used to process the raw data, removing reads that contained adapters or uncalled bases, had a mean Phred below 15, or lacked an exact match to the constant primer or identifier. COPE v1.2.5 was used to merge high-quality paired reads, and clonotypes were defined as unique nucleotide sequences. Clonotypes were aligned to IMGT TRBV, TRBD and TRBJ reference segments using MiTCR v1.1. The analysis included only V-J combinations with a frequency above 0.0001, which together covered over 98% of the repertoires. The TCS score was defined as F50 (clonal expansion) divided by E x V (chaos), with BLOSUM62-based TCRdist calculated between CDR3 peptides within each V-J. Welch's t-statistics and random forest reduced several hundred V-J features to 13, which were used in a naive Bayes classifier (R e1071). TCRdb passed the public sequencing reads through fastp at Q25 and MiXCR, retaining productive beta sequences. Identical CDR3 proteins give one entry, which carries the most common genes and DNA. TCRdb, not the original authors, processed these V and J calls. This sample comprises about 640,000 distinct CDR3 sequences, about a fifth of them detected only once. About 35% of the sample is in the top ten clones.

Sequencing used blood. The sequence was collected from a man aged 25 to 40 with Graves' ophthalmopathy.

The DNA is as follows: TGTGTCATCAGTGAGTCGGCACAGGGCACCCTTCAAGAGACCCAGTACTTC. This is translated as CVISESAQGTLQETQYF. The rearrangement combines TRBV10-3 with TRBJ2-5, and TRBD1 may be the D gene, going by 6 matching bases. Taken from cysteine to phenylalanine, the CDR3 has 17 residues. Only the CDR3 region is kept as DNA, spanning 51 bases read in frame from base 1. The CDR1 and CDR2 encoded by the germline V gene are ENHRY and SYGVKD.